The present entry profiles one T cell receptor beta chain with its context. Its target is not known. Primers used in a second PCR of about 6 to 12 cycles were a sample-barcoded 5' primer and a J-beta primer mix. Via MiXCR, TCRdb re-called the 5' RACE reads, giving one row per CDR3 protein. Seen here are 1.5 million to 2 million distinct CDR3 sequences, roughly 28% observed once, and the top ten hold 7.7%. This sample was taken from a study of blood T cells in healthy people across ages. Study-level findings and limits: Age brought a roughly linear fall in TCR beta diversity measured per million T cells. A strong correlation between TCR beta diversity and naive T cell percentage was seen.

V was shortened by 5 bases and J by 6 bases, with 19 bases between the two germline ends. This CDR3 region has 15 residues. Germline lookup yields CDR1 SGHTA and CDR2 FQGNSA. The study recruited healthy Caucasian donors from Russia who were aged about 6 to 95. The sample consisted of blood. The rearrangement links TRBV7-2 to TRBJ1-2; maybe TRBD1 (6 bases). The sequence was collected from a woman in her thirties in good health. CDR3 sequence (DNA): TGTGCCAGCAGCCCCCGGTGGGCAGGGGCAAATGGCTACACCTTC. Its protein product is CASSPRWAGANGYTF.